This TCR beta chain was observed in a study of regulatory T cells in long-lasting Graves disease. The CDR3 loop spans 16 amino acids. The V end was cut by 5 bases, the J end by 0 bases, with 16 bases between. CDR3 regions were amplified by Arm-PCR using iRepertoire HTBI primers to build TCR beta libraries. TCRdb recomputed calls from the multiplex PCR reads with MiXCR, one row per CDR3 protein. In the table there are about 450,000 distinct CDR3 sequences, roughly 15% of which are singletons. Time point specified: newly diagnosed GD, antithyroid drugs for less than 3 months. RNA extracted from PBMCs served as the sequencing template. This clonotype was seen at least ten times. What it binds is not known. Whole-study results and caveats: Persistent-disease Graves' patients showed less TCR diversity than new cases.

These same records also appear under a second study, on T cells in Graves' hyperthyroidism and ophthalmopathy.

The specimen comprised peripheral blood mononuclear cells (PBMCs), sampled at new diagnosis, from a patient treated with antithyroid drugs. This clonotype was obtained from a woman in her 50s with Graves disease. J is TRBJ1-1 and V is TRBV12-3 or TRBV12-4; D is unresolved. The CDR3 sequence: CASSSHSGQLNTEAFF. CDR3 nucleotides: TGTGCCAGCAGTAGTCACAGTGGGCAGCTGAACACTGAAGCTTTCTTT.